Listed here are 2 T cell receptor beta chains from one sample, sequenced in a study of human thymus T cells. Thymus tissue was removed during corrective cardiac surgery. The repertoire was sequenced with immunoSEQ multiplex PCR; TCRdb's copy has only in-frame clones and lacks some. Counted here are 75,000 to 90,000 clones, roughly 97% occurring once; the ten biggest clones make up 0.031%. Specimen: thymus tissue. These receptors all come from a boy younger than two with a congenital heart defect but otherwise immunologically healthy.

This clone was recorded only once. The chain uses TRBV7-3 and TRBJ2-3; TRBD2 matches 11 bases. The germline V gene has CDR1 SGHTA and CDR2 FQGTGA. The ends lost 2 bases at V and 5 bases at J; junction bases unmatched: 3. The CDR3 has 15 residues. The CDR3 DNA reads TGTGCCAGCAGCTTACTAGCGGGGGGCGGAGATACGCAGTATTTT. Translating it yields CASSLLAGGGDTQYF.

This chain connects TRBV9 to TRBJ2-6; 7 nucleotides line up with TRBD1. With V trimmed by 3 bases and J by 0 bases, 9 bases remained unmatched. The germline gives CDR1 SGDLS, CDR2 YYNGEE. The CDR3 runs 18 residues. CDR3 region: CASSARDRVTSGANVLTF. The CDR3 DNA is TGTGCCAGCAGCGCACGAGACAGGGTAACCTCTGGGGCCAACGTCCTGACTTTC.